This T cell receptor (beta chain) was recorded in a study of cytomegalovirus exposure and HLA in healthy donors. Amplification used 60 Vbeta primers and 13 Jbeta primers. Profiled with immunoSEQ multiplex PCR; TCRdb holds only in-frame clones, not every one. The sample holds around 120,000 clones, around three quarters seen once. In germline, CDR1 is SNHLY, CDR2 FYNNEI. The CDR3 contains 15 residues. This TCR came from a woman in her 30s in good health and CMV-seropositive. The specimen sequenced was PBMCs. The genes are TRBV2 and TRBJ2-5; D is possibly TRBD1 (5 bases). TRBJ2-7 matches the DNA end more closely, so the J call is doubtful. CDR3 DNA: TGTGCCAGCAGTGTCAGTAGGGGATACTCCTACGAGCAGTACTTC. It yields the protein CASSVSRGYSYEQYF.